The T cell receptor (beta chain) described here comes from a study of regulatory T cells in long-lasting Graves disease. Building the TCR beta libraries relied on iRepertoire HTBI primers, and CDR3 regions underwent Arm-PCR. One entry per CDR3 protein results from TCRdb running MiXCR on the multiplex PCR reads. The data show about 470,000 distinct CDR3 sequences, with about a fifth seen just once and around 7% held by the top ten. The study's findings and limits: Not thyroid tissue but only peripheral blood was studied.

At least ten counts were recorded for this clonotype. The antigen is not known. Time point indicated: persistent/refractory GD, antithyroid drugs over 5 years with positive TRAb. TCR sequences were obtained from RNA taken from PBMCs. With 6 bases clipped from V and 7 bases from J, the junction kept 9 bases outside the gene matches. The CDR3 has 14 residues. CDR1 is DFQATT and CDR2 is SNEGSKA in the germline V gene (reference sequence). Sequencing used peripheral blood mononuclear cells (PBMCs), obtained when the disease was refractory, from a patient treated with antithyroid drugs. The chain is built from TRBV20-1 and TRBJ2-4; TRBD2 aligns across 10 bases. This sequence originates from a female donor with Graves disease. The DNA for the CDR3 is TGCAGTGCACGAGCGGGGGGGGGCTGGAACATTCAGTACTTC. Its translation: CSARAGGGWNIQYF.